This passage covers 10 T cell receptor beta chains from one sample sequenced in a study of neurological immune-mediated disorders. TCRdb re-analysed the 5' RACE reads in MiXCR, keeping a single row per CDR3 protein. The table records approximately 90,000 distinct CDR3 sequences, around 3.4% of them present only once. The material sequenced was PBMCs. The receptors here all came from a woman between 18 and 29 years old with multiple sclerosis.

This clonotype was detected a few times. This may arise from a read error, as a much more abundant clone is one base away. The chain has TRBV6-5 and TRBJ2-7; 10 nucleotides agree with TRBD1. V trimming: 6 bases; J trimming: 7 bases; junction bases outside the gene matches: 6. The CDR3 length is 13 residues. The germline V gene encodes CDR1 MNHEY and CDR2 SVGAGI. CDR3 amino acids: CASSRDRGQEQYF. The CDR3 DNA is TGTGCCAGCAGCAGGGACAGGGGCCAAGAGCAGTACTTC.

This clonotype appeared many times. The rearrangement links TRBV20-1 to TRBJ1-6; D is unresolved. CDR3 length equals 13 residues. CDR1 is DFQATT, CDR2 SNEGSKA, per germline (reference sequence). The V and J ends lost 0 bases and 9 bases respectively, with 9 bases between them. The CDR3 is CSARDGFLSPLHF. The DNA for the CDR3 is TGCAGTGCTAGAGATGGATTTCTTTCACCCCTCCACTTT.

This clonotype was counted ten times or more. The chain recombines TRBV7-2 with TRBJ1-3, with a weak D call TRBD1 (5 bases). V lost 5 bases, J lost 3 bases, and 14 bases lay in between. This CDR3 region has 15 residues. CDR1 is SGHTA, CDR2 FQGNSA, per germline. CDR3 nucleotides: TGTGCCAGCAGCCTCGGGTGGGGGAGTGGAAACACCATATATTTT. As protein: CASSLGWGSGNTIYF. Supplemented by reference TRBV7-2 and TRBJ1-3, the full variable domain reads GAGVSQSPSNKVTEKGKDVELRCDPISGHTALYWYRQSLGQGLEFLIYFQGNSAPDKSGLPSDRFSAERTGGSVSTLTIQRTQQEDSAVYLCASSLGWGSGNTIYFGEGSWLTVV.

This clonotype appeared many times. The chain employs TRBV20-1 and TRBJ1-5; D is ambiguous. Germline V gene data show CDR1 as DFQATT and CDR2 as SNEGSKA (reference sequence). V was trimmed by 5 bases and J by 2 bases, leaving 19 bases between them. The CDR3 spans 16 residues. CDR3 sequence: CSAGPPGGMGNQPQHF. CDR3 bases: TGCAGTGCTGGCCCTCCAGGCGGGATGGGCAATCAGCCCCAGCATTTT.

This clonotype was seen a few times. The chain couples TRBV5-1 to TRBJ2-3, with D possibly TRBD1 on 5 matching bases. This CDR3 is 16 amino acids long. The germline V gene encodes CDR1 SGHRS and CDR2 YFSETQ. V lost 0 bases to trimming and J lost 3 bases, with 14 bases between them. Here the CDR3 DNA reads TGCGCCAGCAGCTTGGCTTTGGGGCCGGGTACAGATACGCAGTATTTT. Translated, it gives CASSLALGPGTDTQYF.

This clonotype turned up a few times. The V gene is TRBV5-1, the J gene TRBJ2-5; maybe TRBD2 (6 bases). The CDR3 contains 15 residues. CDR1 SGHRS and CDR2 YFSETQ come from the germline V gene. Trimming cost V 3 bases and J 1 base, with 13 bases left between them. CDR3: CASSWRGPGQETQYF. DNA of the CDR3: TGCGCCAGCAGCTGGCGGGGTCCGGGCCAAGAGACCCAGTACTTC.

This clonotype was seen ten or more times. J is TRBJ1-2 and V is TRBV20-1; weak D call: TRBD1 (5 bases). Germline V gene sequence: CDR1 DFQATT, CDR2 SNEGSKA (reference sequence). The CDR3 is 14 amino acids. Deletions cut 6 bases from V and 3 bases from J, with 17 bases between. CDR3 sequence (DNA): TGCAGTGCGCTATCCAGGGATGTAGACTATGGCTACACCTTC. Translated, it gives CSALSRDVDYGYTF.

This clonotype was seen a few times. The CDR3 region is CASSPQVRTLTDTQYF. Here the CDR3 DNA reads TGTGCCAGCTCACCACAAGTGCGGACCCTCACAGATACGCAGTATTTT. This chain links TRBV18 with TRBJ2-3; D uncertain. The V and J ends lost 1 base and 2 bases respectively, with 13 bases between them. CDR1 and CDR2 (germline): KGHSH, LQKENI. The CDR3 covers 16 residues.

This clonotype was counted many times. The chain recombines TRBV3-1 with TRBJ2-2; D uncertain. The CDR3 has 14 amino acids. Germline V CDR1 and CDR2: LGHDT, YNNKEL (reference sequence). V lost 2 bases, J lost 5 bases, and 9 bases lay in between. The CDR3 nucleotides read TGTGCCAGCAGCCAACTTCCGGAGACCGGGGAGCTGTTTTTT. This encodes CASSQLPETGELFF.

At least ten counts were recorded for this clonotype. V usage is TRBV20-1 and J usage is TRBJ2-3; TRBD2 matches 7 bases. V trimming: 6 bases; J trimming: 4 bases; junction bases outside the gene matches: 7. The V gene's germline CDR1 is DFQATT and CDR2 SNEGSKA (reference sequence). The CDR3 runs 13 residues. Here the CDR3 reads CSAGGLGADTQYF. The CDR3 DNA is TGCAGTGCCGGGGGGTTAGGGGCAGATACGCAGTATTTT.